A single sample gave rise to the 16 T cell receptor beta chains below, sequenced in a study of T cell responses to AZD1222 COVID-19 vaccine. Produced via immunoSEQ multiplex PCR; TCRdb's table is partial and in-frame only. The repertoire holds 99,000 or so clones, with more than 85% as singletons. The starting material was peripheral blood, obtained on day 0 of AZD1222 vaccination. The receptors shown here come from an adult in good health.

The V call is TRBV11-2, the J call TRBJ2-7; TRBD1 matches at 7 bases. There are 14 residues in the CDR3. J lost 2 bases, V lost 5 bases, and 6 bases had no gene match. CDR1 is SGHAT, CDR2 FQNNGV, per germline. DNA of the CDR3: TGTGCCAGCAGCGTCGGGACAGTAGCCTACGAGCAGTACTTC. Translating it yields CASSVGTVAYEQYF.

V usage is TRBV5-1 and J usage is TRBJ2-2; TRBD2 matches at 12 bases. CDR3 length: 17 amino acids. CDR1 SGHRS and CDR2 YFSETQ come from the germline V gene. V was clipped by 4 bases and J by 4 bases; unmatched bases: 8. CDR3 bases: TGCGCCAGCAGCCAGACTAGCGGGAGATCGGCCACCGGGGAGCTGTTTTTT. Translation gives CASSQTSGRSATGELFF.

This clone appeared once. This rearrangement joins TRBV13 to TRBJ1-1; D ambiguous. The CDR3 is 12 residues long. V gave up 0 bases and J gave up 7 bases, with 6 bases separating them. The germline V gene has CDR1 PRHDT and CDR2 FYEKMQ (reference sequence). CDR3 loop: CASSLGTDEAFF. CDR3 sequence (DNA): TGTGCCAGCAGCTTAGGTACAGATGAAGCTTTCTTT.

The chain links TRBV6-9 to TRBJ2-1; D is undetermined. V lost 7 bases, J lost 10 bases, and 5 bases lay in between. Germline CDR1 MNHGY, CDR2 SVAAGI. The CDR3 extends over 9 amino acids. CDR3 sequence (DNA): TGTGCCAGCACCGGCGAGCAGTTCTTC. This translates into CASTGEQFF.

The chain carries TRBV7-8 and TRBJ2-2; 9 positions agree with TRBD1. V gave up 5 bases and J gave up 9 bases; unmatched junction bases: 13. This CDR3 is 16 amino acids long. The germline gives CDR1 SGHVS, CDR2 FQNEAQ. The CDR3 loop is CASSPIRSQGAWELFF. The CDR3 coding sequence is TGTGCCAGCAGCCCCATCCGATCACAGGGGGCATGGGAGCTGTTTTTT.

This chain joins TRBV7-8 and TRBJ1-6; a weak D match, TRBD1 (5 bases). Germline V gene sequence: CDR1 SGHVS, CDR2 FQNEAQ. The CDR3 loop spans 15 amino acids. Trimming shortened V by 5 bases and J by 8 bases, and 16 bases separated the two germline ends. The CDR3 DNA reads TGTGCCAGCAGCCTTCTCGGGGGTGAGGATTCACCCCTCCACTTT. Translation gives CASSLLGGEDSPLHF.

The chain recombines TRBV23-1 with TRBJ1-5; D unresolved. Being an ORF, TRBV23-1 has a function that is uncertain. The CDR3 length is 13 residues. With 8 bases removed from V and 3 bases from J, the gap between germline ends came to 11 bases. The CDR3 DNA sequence: TGCGCCAGCTTCCCAGATACCAATCAGCCCCAGCATTTT. It specifies CASFPDTNQPQHF.

The rearrangement joins TRBV28 to TRBJ2-3, with TRBD2 identical over 7 bases. This CDR3 spans 15 amino acids. Germline CDR1 MDHEN, CDR2 SYDVKM. The V gene end was trimmed by 4 bases and the J gene end by 0 bases; junction bases not matched to a gene: 4. CDR3 DNA: TGTGCCAGCAGTTCCCACGGGGGGAGCACAGATACGCAGTATTTT. This gives the protein CASSSHGGSTDTQYF.

CDR3 coding DNA: TGTGCCAGCAGTACGGGACAGGGAGGATTTTCTTACGTTAATCAGCCCCAGCATTTT. It specifies CASSTGQGGFSYVNQPQHF. The gene calls are TRBV28 and TRBJ1-5; 9 nucleotides match TRBD1. CDR1 MDHEN and CDR2 SYDVKM come from the germline V gene. After removal of 5 bases from V and 4 bases from J, the junction contained 18 bases not matched to a gene. The CDR3 length is 19 residues.

This chain uses TRBV6-5 with TRBJ2-7, with 7 bases aligning to TRBD2. CDR3 length: 15 amino acids. V lost 2 bases, J lost 2 bases, and 6 bases stayed unmatched. CDR1 is MNHEY, CDR2 SVGAGI, per germline. CDR3 in amino acids: CASSYPRGGTYEQYF. CDR3 nucleotide sequence: TGTGCCAGCAGTTACCCCCGCGGGGGTACCTACGAGCAGTACTTC.

The rearrangement links TRBV6-4 to TRBJ2-4, with TRBD1 matching over 7 bases. The V segment lost 6 bases and the J segment 8 bases; nucleotides outside the gene matches: 10. This CDR3 is built from 14 residues. The germline gives CDR1 MRHNA, CDR2 SNTAGT. The CDR3 DNA follows: TGTGCCAGCAGGCTGACAGGGAGAAGACACATTCAGTACTTC. Protein sequence: CASRLTGRRHIQYF.

V and J are TRBV5-1 and TRBJ1-6, with 8 nucleotides matching TRBD1. V lost 5 bases and J lost 8; bases outside the gene matches: 9. The CDR3 loop spans 15 amino acids. CDR1 is SGHRS, CDR2 YFSETQ, per germline. CDR3: CASSPRQGADSPLHF. The CDR3 DNA sequence: TGCGCCAGCAGTCCTCGTCAGGGGGCGGATTCACCCCTCCACTTT.

This chain uses TRBV3-1 (or the pseudogene TRBV3-2) with TRBJ2-3; no clear D. The germline gives CDR1 LGHDT, CDR2 YNNKEL (reference sequence). V lost 3 bases and J lost 2, with 0 bases in between. The CDR3 totals 11 residues. The CDR3 is CASSHTDTQYF. The CDR3 nucleotides read TGTGCCAGCAGCCACACAGATACGCAGTATTTT.

The V call is TRBV6-5, the J call TRBJ1-1; D gene unclear. Trimming took 0 bases from V and 4 from J, leaving 12 bases between them. In germline, CDR1 is MNHEY, CDR2 SVGAGI. The CDR3 length is 15 residues. Here the CDR3 reads CASSYSIRGLTEAFF. CDR3 in DNA: TGTGCCAGCAGTTACTCGATTCGGGGTCTCACTGAAGCTTTCTTT.

This chain joins TRBV7-2 and TRBJ2-1; 8 bases map to TRBD2. Germline assignment: CDR1 SGHTA and CDR2 FQGNSA. The CDR3 runs to 15 residues. J was trimmed by 4 bases and V by 1 base; bases with no gene match: 3. The CDR3 DNA follows: TGTGCCAGCAGCTTAGTAGCGGGAAGTTACAATGAGCAGTTCTTC. Translated, it gives CASSLVAGSYNEQFF.

The V and J genes are TRBV11-3 and TRBJ2-7; 8 bases are a match to TRBD1. The CDR3 sequence is 15 residues long. Unmatched junction bases numbered 5, after V lost 2 bases and J lost 2 bases. Per germline, CDR1 SGHNT and CDR2 YENEEA. CDR3 sequence: CASSLLGQGAYEQYF. The CDR3 region has the DNA TGTGCCAGCAGCTTATTAGGACAGGGTGCCTACGAGCAGTACTTC.